This TCR beta chain was recovered during a study of cytomegalovirus exposure and HLA in healthy donors. The study ran its PCR with 60 Vbeta and 13 Jbeta primers. Sequencing used immunoSEQ multiplex PCR; TCRdb keeps in-frame clones, though not all of them. The table includes 90,000 to 150,000 clones, 8.5% to 9% detected once. Details on this clone: Within the sample, other DNA sequences also encode this same CDR3.

The sample consisted of PBMCs. The receptor was isolated from a woman aged 40-49 years in good health and CMV-seropositive.

The CDR3 is CASSVEGQPQHF. The DNA of the CDR3 is TGTGCCAGCTCAGTAGAGGGTCAGCCCCAGCATTTT. The J gene is TRBJ1-5, the V gene TRBV18, with D uncertain. The CDR3 has 12 amino acids. V dropped 5 bases and J dropped 6 bases, with 8 bases sitting between them. In germline, CDR1 is KGHSH, CDR2 LQKENI. Using reference TRBV18 and TRBJ1-5 for the parts outside the CDR3, the full variable domain is NAGVMQNPRHLVRRRGQEARLRCSPMKGHSHVYWYRQLPEEGLKFMVYLQKENIIDESGMPKERFSAEFPKEGPSILRIQQVVRGDSAAYFCASSVEGQPQHFGDGTRLSIL.